These T cell receptor beta chains were read from a single sample in a study of cytomegalovirus exposure and HLA in healthy donors. Clones were sequenced by immunoSEQ multiplex PCR, and TCRdb holds only the in-frame ones, with some missing. The sample records around 190,000 clones, about 76% being singletons. The sequencing sample was made of PBMCs. These receptors were obtained from a woman aged 50 to 65 in good health and CMV-seronegative. CDR3s include the opening cysteine and the closing phenylalanine or tryptophan. A D gene is named only where the DNA matches it firmly. Size is omitted from some rows. Given values are once, few, many or a class for expanded clones.

V	size	D	J	length	DNA	CDR3
TRBV6-1	NA	NA	TRBJ1-2	12	TGTGCCAGCAGCCCAGAGGGCCGGGGTTACACCTTC	CASSPEGRGYTF
TRBV19	NA	NA	TRBJ2-4	15	TGTGCCAGTAGTAAACAGGGTACGGGCAAAAACATTCAGTACTTC	CASSKQGTGKNIQYF
TRBV13	NA	NA	TRBJ2-7	14	TGTGCCAGCAGCTTAGGGGACAGCTTCTACGAGCAGTACTTC	CASSLGDSFYEQYF
TRBV4-2	few	NA	TRBJ1-1	15	TGTGCCAGCAGCCAAGTCTCTTTATCGAACACTGAAGCTTTCTTT	CASSQVSLSNTEAFF
TRBV11-1	NA	NA	TRBJ1-1	15	TGTGCCAGCAGCTTAGATAGGGGCCCGAACACTGAAGCTTTCTTT	CASSLDRGPNTEAFF
TRBV18	NA	NA	TRBJ2-7	13	TGTGCCAGCTCCCCGTTTGGGGGGTTCGAGCAGTACTTC	CASSPFGGFEQYF
TRBV9	NA	NA	TRBJ1-1	13	TGTGCCAGCAGCGTAGACTCTTGGACTGAAGCTTTCTTT	CASSVDSWTEAFF
TRBV6-5	NA	TRBD1	TRBJ2-5	15	TGTGCCAGCAGTTCGGGACAGAGGGTCCAAGAGACCCAGTACTTC	CASSSGQRVQETQYF
TRBV28	NA	NA	TRBJ2-1	15	TGTGCCAGCCCCCCACAGGGGGGGGGCTACAATGAGCAGTTCTTC	CASPPQGGGYNEQFF
TRBV7-2	NA	TRBD1	TRBJ1-1	15	TGTGCCAGCAGCCCTACAGGGGGTTTGAACACTGAAGCTTTCTTT	CASSPTGGLNTEAFF
TRBV27	once	TRBD2	TRBJ2-4	13	TGTGCCAGCGGACTAGTAATGGGAAACATTCAGTACTTC	CASGLVMGNIQYF
TRBV4-1	NA	NA	TRBJ2-7	16	TGCGCCAGCAGCCAAGATATGGCAGGGCAAACCTACGAGCAGTACTTC	CASSQDMAGQTYEQYF
TRBV28	NA	TRBD2	TRBJ2-1	16	TGTGCCAGCAGGGTCGGGGGAGCGGGAGGGCCGGTTGAGCAGTTCTTC	CASRVGGAGGPVEQFF
TRBV18	NA	TRBD1	TRBJ1-1	15	TGTGCCAGCTCACCCACCCAGGGGGGGAACACTGAAGCTTTCTTT	CASSPTQGGNTEAFF
TRBV13	NA	TRBD2	TRBJ2-3	16	TGTGCCAGCAGCTCTCAAGTAGCGGGGCGGGGAGATACGCAGTATTTT	CASSSQVAGRGDTQYF
TRBV5-1	NA	TRBD1	TRBJ2-5	14	TGCGCCAGCAGCAGACAGGGGACGGAGGAGACCCAGTACTTC	CASSRQGTEETQYF
TRBV23-1	NA	TRBD1	TRBJ2-7	15	TGCGCCAGCAGTCAATCGGGGGACAGGATCCACGAGCAGTACTTC	CASSQSGDRIHEQYF
TRBV6-5	once	NA	TRBJ2-4	14	TGTGCCAGCAGTAGGACTCAAATCAGGAACATTCAGTACTTC	CASSRTQIRNIQYF
TRBV13	once	NA	TRBJ2-1	21	TGTGCCAGCAGCCTAAGAGTTGGACAGACGACTGAGGGGCAGCCCTTACCAATGGGGTTCTTC	CASSLRVGQTTEGQPLPMGFF
TRBV5-6	NA	NA	TRBJ2-3	12	TGTGCCAGCAGATGGGGGGCAGATACGCAGTATTTT	CASRWGADTQYF
TRBV6-5	NA	TRBD1	TRBJ2-7	12	TGTGCCAGCGGACAGGGGAAGCACGAGCAGTACTTC	CASGQGKHEQYF
TRBV6-1	NA	NA	TRBJ1-1	13	TGTGCCAGCGACCGGGGACGGGGGACTGAAGCTTTCTTT	CASDRGRGTEAFF